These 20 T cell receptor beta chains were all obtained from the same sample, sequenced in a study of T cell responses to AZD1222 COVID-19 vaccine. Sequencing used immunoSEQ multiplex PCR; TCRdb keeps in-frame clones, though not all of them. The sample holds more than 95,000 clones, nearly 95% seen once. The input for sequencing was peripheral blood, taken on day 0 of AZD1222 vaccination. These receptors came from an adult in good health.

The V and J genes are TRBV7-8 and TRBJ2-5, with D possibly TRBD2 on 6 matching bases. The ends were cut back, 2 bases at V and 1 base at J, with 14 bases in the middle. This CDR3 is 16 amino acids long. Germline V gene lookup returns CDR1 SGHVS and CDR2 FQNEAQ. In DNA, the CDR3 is TGTGCCAGCAGCTTATTGGCGGGGCGGATCCAAGAGACCCAGTACTTC. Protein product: CASSLLAGRIQETQYF.

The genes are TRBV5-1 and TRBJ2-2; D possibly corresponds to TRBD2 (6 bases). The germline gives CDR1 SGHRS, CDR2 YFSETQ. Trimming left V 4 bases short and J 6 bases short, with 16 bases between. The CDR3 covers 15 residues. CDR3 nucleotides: TGCGCCAGCAGCGCCGACGGACTATTTGCCGGGGAGCTGTTTTTT. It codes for CASSADGLFAGELFF.

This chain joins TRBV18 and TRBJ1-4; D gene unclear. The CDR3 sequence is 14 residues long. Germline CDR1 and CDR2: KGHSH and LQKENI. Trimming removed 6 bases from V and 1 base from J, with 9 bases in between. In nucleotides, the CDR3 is TGTGCCAGCTCCCCAGGCCGAACTAATGAAAAACTGTTTTTT. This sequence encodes CASSPGRTNEKLFF.

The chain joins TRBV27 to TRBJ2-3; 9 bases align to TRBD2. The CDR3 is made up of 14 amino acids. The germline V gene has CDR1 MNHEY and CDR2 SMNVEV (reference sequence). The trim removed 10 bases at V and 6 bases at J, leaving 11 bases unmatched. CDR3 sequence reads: CATLSGSQGDTQYF. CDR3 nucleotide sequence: TGTGCCACCCTTAGCGGGAGCCAGGGGGATACGCAGTATTTT.

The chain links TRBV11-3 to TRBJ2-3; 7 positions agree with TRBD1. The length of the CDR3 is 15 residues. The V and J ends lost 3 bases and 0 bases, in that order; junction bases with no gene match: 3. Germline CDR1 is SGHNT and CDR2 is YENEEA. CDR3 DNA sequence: TGTGCCAGCAGCTTGGGACAGACTAGCACAGATACGCAGTATTTT. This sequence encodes CASSLGQTSTDTQYF.

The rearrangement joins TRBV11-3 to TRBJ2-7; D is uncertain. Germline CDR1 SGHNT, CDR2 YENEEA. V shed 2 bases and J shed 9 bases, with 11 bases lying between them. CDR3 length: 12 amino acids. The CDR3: CASSLSSLGQYF. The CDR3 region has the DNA TGTGCCAGCAGCTTAAGCTCCCTCGGGCAGTACTTC. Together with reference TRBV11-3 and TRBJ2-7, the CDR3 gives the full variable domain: EAGVVQSPRYKIIEKKQPVAFWCNPISGHNTLYWYLQNLGQGPELLIRYENEEAVDDSQLPKDRFSAERLKGVDSTLKIQPAELGDSAVYLCASSLSSLGQYFGPGTRLTVT.

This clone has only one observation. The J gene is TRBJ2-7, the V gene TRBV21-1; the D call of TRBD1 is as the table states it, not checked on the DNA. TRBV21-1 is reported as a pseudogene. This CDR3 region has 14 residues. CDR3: CASSKDRGGYEQYF. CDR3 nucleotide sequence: TGTGCCAGCAGCAAAGACAGGGGTGGGTACGAGCAGTACTTC.

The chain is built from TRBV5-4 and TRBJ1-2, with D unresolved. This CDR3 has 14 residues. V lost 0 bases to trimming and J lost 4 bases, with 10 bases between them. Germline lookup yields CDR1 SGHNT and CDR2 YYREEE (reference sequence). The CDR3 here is CASSLASGVYGYTF. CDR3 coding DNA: TGTGCCAGCAGCTTGGCCTCTGGTGTCTATGGCTACACCTTC.

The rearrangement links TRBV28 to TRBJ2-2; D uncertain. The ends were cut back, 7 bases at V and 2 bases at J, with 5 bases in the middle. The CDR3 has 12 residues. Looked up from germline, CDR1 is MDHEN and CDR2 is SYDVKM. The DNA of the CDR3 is TGTGCCAGCACAGAAAACACCGGGGAGCTGTTTTTT. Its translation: CASTENTGELFF.

The CDR3 DNA is TGTGCCAGCGGAGGACTAGCGGGAGTAAAAGGGCAAGAGACCCAGTACTTC. Encoded protein: CASGGLAGVKGQETQYF. The J gene is TRBJ2-5, the V gene TRBV6-4; TRBD2 matches at 13 bases. The length of the CDR3 is 17 residues. Germline assignment: CDR1 MRHNA and CDR2 SNTAGT. The J segment lost 2 bases and the V segment lost 8 bases, leaving 11 bases of the junction unmatched.

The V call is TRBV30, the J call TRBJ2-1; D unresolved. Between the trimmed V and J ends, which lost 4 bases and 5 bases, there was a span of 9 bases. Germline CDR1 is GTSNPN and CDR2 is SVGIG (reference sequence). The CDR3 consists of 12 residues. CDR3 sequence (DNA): TGTGCCTGGAACCCAGGAAACAATGAGCAGTTCTTC. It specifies CAWNPGNNEQFF.

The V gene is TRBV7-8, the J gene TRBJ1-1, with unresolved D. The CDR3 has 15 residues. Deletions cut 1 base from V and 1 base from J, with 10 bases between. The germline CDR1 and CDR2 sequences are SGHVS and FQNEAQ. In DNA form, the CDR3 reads TGTGCCAGCAGCTTAGGATTAGGGCAGAACACTGAAGCTTTCTTT. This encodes CASSLGLGQNTEAFF.

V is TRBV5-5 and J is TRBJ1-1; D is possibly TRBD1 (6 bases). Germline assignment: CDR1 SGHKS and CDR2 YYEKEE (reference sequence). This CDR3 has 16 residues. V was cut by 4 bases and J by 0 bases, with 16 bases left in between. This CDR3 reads CASSLFPTGLNTEAFF. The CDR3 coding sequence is TGTGCCAGCAGCCTTTTCCCAACAGGGTTGAACACTGAAGCTTTCTTT.

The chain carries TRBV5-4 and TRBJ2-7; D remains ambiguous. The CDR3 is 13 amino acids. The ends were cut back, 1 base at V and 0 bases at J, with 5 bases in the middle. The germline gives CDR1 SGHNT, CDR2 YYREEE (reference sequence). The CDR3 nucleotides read TGTGCCAGCAGCTTGCCTAGCTCCTACGAGCAGTACTTC. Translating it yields CASSLPSSYEQYF.

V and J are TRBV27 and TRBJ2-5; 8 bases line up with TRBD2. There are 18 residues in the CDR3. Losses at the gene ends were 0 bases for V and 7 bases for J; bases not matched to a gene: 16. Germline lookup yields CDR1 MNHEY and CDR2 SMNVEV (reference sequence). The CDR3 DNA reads TGTGCCAGCAGTTTATCGCGGCGGGACTGGCGGGAGGCAGGGACCCAGTACTTC. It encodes CASSLSRRDWREAGTQYF.

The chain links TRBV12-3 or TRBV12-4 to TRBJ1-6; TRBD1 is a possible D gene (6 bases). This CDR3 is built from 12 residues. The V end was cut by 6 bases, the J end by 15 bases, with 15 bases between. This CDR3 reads CASRPRGRHLHF. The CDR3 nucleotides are TGTGCCAGCAGACCTAGGGGGAGGCACCTCCACTTT.

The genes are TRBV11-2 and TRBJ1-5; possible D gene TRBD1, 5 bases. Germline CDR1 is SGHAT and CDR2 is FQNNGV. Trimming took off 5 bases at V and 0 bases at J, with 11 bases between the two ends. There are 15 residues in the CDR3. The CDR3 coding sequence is TGTGCCAGCAGCCCAAGGGGACTTAGCAATCAGCCCCAGCATTTT. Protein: CASSPRGLSNQPQHF.

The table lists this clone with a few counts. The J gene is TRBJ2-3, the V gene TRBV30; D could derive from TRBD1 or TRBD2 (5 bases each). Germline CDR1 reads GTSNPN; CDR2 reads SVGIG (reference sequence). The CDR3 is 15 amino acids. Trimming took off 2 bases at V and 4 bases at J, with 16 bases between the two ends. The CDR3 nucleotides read TGTGCCTGGAGTCCCCTGGGGACGAATGCAGATACGCAGTATTTT. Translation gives CAWSPLGTNADTQYF.

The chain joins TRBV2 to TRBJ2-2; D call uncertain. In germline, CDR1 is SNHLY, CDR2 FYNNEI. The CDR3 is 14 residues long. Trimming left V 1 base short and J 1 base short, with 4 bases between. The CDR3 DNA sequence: TGTGCCAGCAGTGAAGGCAGGAACACCGGGGAGCTGTTTTTT. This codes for CASSEGRNTGELFF.

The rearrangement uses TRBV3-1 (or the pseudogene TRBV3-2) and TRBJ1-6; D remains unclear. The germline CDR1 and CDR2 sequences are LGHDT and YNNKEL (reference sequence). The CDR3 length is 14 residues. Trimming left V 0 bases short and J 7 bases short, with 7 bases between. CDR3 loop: CASSQEGRNSPLHF. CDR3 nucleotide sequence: TGTGCCAGCAGCCAAGAAGGGAGGAATTCACCCCTCCACTTT.